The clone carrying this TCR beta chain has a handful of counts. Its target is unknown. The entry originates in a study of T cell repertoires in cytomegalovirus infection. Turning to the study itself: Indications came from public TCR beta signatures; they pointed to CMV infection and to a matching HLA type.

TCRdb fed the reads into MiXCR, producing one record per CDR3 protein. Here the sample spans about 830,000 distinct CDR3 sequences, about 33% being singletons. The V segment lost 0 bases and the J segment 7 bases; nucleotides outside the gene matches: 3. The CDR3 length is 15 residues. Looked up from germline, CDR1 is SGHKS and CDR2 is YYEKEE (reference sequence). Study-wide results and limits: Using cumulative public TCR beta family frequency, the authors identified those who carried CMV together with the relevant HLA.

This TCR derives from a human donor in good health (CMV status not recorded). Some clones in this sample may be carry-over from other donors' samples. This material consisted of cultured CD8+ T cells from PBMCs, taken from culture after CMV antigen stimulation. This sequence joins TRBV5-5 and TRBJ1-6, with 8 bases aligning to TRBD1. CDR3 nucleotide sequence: TGTGCCAGCAGCTTGGGTCGGACAGGGAATTCACCCCTCCACTTT. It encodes CASSLGRTGNSPLHF. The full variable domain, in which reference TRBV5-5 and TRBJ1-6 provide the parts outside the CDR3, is DAGVTQSPTHLIKTRGQQVTLRCSPISGHKSVSWYQQVLGQGPQFIFQYYEKEERGRGNFPDRFSARQFPNYSSELNVNALLLGDSALYLCASSLGRTGNSPLHFGNGTRLTVT.